The text below deals with one T cell receptor (beta chain). Clinical histories supplied by participants themselves formed the basis of cohort assignment. The authors' processing: Amplifying reference gene primers gave estimates of nucleated cell counts. Only in-frame clones appear in the TCRdb table, and some are missing; sequencing was by immunoSEQ multiplex PCR. V and J calls and clone size are copied from that table; D and trimming were computed from the DNA. The sample consists of fewer than 250,000 clones, almost 85% of them appearing once. The sample comes from a study of blood T cell repertoires in COVID-19. The V and J ends lost 3 bases and 6 bases respectively, with 15 bases between them. CDR1 is SGHNT, CDR2 YYREEE, per germline (reference sequence). The CDR3 sequence is 14 residues long.

This clonotype was sampled from a woman between 50 and 59 years old with acute COVID-19. The gene calls are TRBV5-4 and TRBJ1-1; D may be TRBD1 (5 bases). The sample taken for sequencing was PBMCs or T cells enriched from blood (not recorded which). The CDR3 nucleotides are TGTGCCAGCAGCTCCCCTGGGAGGGACTCTGAAGCTTTCTTT. Translation gives CASSSPGRDSEAFF. The full variable domain, its missing parts supplied by reference TRBV5-4 and TRBJ1-1, is ETGVTQSPTHLIKTRGQQVTLRCSSQSGHNTVSWYQQALGQGPQFIFQYYREEENGRGNFPPRFSGLQFPNYSSELNVNALELDDSALYLCASSSPGRDSEAFFGQGTRLTVV.